This TCR beta chain was sequenced during a study of PD-L1 blockade in urothelial cancer. Study summary: The median number of T cells present in blood samples was about 140,000.

Some clones are missing from TCRdb's copy, which holds only in-frame ones; the method was immunoSEQ multiplex PCR. This sample yields 70,000 or so clones, of which around nine tenths are seen a single time; 3% to 4% belongs to the top ten. Germline V CDR1 and CDR2: LNHDA, SQIVND (reference sequence). This CDR3 comprises 13 residues. Trimming took off 7 bases at V and 4 bases at J, with 12 bases between the two ends. The sequence came from a man between 60 and 75 years old with urothelial cancer. Sequenced material: PBMCs, taken around atezolizumab (anti-PD-L1) treatment. The chain recombines TRBV19 with TRBJ2-3; D is ambiguous. The CDR3 DNA is TGTGCCAGTACCACCACCACGGCAGATACGCAGTATTTT. It yields the protein CASTTTTADTQYF. The full variable domain, rest sourced from reference TRBV19 and TRBJ2-3, is DGGITQSPKYLFRKEGQNVTLSCEQNLNHDAMYWYRQDPGQGLRLIYYSQIVNDFQKGDIAEGYSVSREKKESFPLTVTSAQKNPTAFYLCASTTTTADTQYFGPGTRLTVL.